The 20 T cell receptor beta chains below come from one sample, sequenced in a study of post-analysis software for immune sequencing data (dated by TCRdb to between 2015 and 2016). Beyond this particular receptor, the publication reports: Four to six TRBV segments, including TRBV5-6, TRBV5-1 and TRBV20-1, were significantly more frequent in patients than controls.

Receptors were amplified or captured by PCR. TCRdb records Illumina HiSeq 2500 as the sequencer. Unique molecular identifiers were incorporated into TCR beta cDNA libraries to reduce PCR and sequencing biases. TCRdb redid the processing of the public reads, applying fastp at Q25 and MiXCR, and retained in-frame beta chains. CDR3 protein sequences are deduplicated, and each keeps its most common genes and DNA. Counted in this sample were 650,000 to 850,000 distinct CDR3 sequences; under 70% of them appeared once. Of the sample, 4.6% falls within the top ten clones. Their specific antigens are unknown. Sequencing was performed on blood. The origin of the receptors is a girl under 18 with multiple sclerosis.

The CDR3 DNA follows: TGTGCCAGCAGCGTAGAACTAGCGGGAGGGCGGGAGACCCAGTACTTC. Amino acid sequence: CASSVELAGGRETQYF. The gene calls are TRBV9 and TRBJ2-5; 13 nucleotides align to TRBD2. Losses at the gene ends were 0 bases for V and 5 bases for J; bases not matched to a gene: 4. Germline values: CDR1 SGDLS, CDR2 YYNGEE. This CDR3 comprises 16 residues.

In DNA, the CDR3 is TGCGCCAGCAGCCAAGGGAGTTCCTCCTACGAGCAGTACTTC. Its translation: CASSQGSSSYEQYF. V usage is TRBV4-1 and J usage is TRBJ2-7; D ambiguous. Germline assignment: CDR1 MGHRA and CDR2 YSYEKL. The CDR3 totals 14 residues. V was pared by 1 base and J by 0 bases, with 7 bases between.

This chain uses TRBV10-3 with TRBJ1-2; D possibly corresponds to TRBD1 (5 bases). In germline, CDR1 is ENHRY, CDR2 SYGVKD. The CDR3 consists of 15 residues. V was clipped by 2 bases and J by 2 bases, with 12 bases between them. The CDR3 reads CAISEGLGANYGYTF. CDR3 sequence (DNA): TGTGCCATCAGTGAGGGCTTAGGGGCCAACTATGGCTACACCTTC.

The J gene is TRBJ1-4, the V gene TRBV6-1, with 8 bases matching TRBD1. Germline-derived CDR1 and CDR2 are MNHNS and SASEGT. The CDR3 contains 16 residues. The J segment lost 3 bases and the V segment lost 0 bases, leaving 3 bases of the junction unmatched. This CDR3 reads CASSEALQGANEKLFF. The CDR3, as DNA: TGTGCCAGCAGTGAAGCTCTACAGGGGGCTAATGAAAAACTGTTTTTT.

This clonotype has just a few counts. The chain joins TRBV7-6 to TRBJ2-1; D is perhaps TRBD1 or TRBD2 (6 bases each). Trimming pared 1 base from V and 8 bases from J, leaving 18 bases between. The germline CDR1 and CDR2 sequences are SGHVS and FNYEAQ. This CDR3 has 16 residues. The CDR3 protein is CASSLGGGRLADEQFF. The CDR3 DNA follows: TGTGCCAGCAGCTTAGGAGGGGGGAGATTGGCGGATGAGCAGTTCTTC. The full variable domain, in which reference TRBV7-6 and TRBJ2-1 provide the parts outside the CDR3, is GAGVSQSPRYKVTKRGQDVALRCDPISGHVSLYWYRQALGQGPEFLTYFNYEAQQDKSGLPNDRFSAERPEGSISTLTIQRTEQRDSAMYRCASSLGGGRLADEQFFGPGTRLTVL.

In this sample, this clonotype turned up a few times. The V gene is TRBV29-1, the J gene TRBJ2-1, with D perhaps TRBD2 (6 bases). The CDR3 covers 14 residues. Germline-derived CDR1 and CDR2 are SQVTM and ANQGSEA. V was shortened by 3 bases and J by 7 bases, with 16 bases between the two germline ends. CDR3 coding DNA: TGCAGCGTTGAGCTCCAGGGAGGAACGAATGAGCAGTTCTTC. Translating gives CSVELQGGTNEQFF.

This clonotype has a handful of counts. In nucleotides, the CDR3 is TGTGCCTGGAGAGGGGGCTTGACCTACGAGCAGTACTTC. It is translated as CAWRGGLTYEQYF. The chain couples TRBV30 to TRBJ2-7; 7 nucleotides line up with TRBD1. The CDR3 covers 13 residues. The junction had 4 bases not matched to a gene; V was cut back by 3 bases and J by 2 bases. Germline CDR1 reads GTSNPN; CDR2 reads SVGIG (reference sequence).

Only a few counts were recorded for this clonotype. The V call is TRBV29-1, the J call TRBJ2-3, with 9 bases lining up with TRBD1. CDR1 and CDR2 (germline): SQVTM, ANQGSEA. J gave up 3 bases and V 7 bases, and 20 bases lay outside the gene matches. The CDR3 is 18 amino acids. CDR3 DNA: TGCAGCGCGATGGGCCAATTACCCGGGACAGGGAGGACAGATACGCAGTATTTT. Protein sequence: CSAMGQLPGTGRTDTQYF.

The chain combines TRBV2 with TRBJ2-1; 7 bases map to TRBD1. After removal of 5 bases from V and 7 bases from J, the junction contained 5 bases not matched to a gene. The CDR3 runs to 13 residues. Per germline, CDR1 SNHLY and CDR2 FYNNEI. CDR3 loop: CASSQGERNEQFF. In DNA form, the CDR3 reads TGTGCCAGCAGTCAGGGGGAACGGAATGAGCAGTTCTTC.

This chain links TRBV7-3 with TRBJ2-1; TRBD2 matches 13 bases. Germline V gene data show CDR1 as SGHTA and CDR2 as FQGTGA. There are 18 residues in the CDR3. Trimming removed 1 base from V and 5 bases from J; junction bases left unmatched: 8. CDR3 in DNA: TGTGCCAGCAGCTTAAACTGGGGACTAGCGGGGACAAACAATGAGCAGTTCTTC. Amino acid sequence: CASSLNWGLAGTNNEQFF.

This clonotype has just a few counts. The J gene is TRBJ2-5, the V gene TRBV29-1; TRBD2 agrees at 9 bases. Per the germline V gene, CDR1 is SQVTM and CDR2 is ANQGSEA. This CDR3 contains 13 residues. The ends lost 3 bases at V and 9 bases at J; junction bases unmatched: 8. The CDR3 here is CSVDSGGTRAQYF. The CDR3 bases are TGCAGCGTTGATAGCGGGGGAACGAGGGCCCAGTACTTC.

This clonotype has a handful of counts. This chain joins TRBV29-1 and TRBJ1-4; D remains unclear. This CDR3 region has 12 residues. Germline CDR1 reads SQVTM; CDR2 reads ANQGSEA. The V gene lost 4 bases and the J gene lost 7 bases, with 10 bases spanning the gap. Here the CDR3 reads CSVGREGEKLFF. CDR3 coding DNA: TGCAGCGTTGGCCGGGAAGGTGAAAAACTGTTTTTT.

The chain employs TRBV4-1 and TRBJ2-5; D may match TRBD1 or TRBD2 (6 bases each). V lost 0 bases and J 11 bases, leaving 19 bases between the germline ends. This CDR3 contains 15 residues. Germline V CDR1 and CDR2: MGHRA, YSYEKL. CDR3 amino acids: CASSQDGADGGLQYF. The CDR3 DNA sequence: TGCGCCAGCAGCCAAGACGGGGCCGACGGGGGCTTGCAGTACTTC.

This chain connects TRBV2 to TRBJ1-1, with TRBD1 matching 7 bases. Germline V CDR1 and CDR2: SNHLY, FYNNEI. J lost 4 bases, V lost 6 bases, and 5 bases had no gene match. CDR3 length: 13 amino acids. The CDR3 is CASRTTGTTEAFF. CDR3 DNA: TGTGCCAGCAGGACGACAGGGACCACTGAAGCTTTCTTT.

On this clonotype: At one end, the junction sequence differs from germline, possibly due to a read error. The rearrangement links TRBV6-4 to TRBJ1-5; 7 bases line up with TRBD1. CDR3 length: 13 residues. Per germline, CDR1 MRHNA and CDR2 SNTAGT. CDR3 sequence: CASGEGGSQPQHF. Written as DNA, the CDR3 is TGTGCCAGCGGTGAAGGGGGCTCTCAGCCCCAGCATTTT.

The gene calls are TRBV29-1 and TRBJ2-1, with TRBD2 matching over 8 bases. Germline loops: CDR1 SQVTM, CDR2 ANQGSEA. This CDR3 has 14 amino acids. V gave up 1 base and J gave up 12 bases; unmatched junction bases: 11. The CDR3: CSVEGIRLSGRQFF. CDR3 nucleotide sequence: TGCAGCGTTGAAGGGATCCGGTTGAGCGGGAGGCAGTTCTTC.

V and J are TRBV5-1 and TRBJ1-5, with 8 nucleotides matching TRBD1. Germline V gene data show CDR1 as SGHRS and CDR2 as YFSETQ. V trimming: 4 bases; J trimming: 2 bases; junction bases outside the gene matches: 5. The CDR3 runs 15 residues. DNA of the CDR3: TGCGCCAGCAGCGACGGACAGGGAGGCAATCAGCCCCAGCATTTT. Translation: CASSDGQGGNQPQHF. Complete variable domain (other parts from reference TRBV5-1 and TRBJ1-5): KAGVTQTPRYLIKTRGQQVTLSCSPISGHRSVSWYQQTPGQGLQFLFEYFSETQRNKGNFPGRFSGRQFSNSRSEMNVSTLELGDSALYLCASSDGQGGNQPQHFGDGTRLSIL.

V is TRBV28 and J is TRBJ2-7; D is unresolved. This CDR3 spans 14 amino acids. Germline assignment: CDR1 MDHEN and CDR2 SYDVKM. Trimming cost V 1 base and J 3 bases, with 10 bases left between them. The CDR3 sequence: CASSLYGGLYEQYF. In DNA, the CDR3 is TGTGCCAGCAGTTTATACGGTGGTCTCTACGAGCAGTACTTC.

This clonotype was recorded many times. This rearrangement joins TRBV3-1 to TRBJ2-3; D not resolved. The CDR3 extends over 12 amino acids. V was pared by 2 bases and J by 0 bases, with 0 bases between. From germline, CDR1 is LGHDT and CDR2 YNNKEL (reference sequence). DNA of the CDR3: TGTGCCAGCAGCCAAAGCACAGATACGCAGTATTTT. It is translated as CASSQSTDTQYF.

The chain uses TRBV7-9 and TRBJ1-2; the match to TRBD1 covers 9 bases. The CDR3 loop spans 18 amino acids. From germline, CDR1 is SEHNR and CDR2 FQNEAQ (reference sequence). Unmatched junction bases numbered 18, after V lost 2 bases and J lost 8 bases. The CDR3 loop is CASSLSPQLDRGSMGYTF. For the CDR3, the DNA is TGTGCCAGCAGCTTATCCCCCCAATTGGACAGGGGCAGTATGGGCTACACCTTC. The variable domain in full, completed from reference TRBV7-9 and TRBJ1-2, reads DTGVSQNPRHKITKRGQNVTFRCDPISEHNRLYWYRQTLGQGPEFLTYFQNEAQLEKSRLLSDRFSAERPKGSFSTLEIQRTEQGDSAMYLCASSLSPQLDRGSMGYTFGSGTRLTVV.